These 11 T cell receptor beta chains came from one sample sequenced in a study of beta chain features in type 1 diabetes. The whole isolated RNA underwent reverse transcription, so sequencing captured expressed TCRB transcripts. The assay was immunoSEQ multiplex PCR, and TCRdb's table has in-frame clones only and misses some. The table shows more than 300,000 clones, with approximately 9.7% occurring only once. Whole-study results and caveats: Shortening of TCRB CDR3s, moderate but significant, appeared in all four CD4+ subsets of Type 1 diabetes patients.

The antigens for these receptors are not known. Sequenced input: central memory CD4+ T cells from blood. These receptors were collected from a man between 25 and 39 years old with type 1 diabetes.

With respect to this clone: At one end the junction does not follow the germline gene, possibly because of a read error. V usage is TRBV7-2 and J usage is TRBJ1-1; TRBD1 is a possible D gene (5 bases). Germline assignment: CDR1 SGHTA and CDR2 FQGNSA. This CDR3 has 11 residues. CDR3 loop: CASSPGFLELF. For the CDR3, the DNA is TGTGCCAGCAGCCCAGGGTTCTTGGAGCTCTTT.

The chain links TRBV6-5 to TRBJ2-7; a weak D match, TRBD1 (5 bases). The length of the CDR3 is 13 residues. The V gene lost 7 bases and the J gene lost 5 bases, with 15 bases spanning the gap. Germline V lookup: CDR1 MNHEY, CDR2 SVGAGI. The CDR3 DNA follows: TGTGCCAGCATGACAGAGTCCCGCCACGAGCAGTACTTC. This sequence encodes CASMTESRHEQYF.

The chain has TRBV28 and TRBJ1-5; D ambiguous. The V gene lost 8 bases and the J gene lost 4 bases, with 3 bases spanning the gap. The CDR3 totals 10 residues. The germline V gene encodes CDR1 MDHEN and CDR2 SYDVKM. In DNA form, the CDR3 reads TGTGCCAGCGGGAATCAGCCCCAGCATTTT. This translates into CASGNQPQHF. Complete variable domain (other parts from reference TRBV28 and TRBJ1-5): DVKVTQSSRYLVKRTGEKVFLECVQDMDHENMFWYRQDPGLGLRLIYFSYDVKMKEKGDIPEGYSVSREKKERFSLILESASTNQTSMYLCASGNQPQHFGDGTRLSIL.

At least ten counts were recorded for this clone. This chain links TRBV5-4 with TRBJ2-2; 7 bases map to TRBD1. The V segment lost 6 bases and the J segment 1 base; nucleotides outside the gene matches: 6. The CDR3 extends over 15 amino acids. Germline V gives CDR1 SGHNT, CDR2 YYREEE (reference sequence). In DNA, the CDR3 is TGTGCCAGCAATTCCAGGGGGATGAACACCGGGGAGCTGTTTTTT. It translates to CASNSRGMNTGELFF.

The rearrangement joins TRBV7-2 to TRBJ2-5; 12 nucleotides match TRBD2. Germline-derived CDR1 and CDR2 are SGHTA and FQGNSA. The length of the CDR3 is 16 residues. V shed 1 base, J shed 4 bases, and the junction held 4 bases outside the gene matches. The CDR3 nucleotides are TGTGCCAGCAGCTTAGTGGCTAGCGGGGGGGTAGAGACCCAGTACTTC. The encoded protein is CASSLVASGGVETQYF. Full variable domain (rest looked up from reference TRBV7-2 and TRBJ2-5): GAGVSQSPSNKVTEKGKDVELRCDPISGHTALYWYRQSLGQGLEFLIYFQGNSAPDKSGLPSDRFSAERTGGSVSTLTIQRTQQEDSAVYLCASSLVASGGVETQYFGPGTRLLVL.

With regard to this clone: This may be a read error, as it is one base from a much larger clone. The CDR3 loop is CASSLDTANTEAFF. DNA for the CDR3: TGTGCCAGCAGCTTAGATACAGCGAACACTGAAGCTTTCTTT. The chain couples TRBV7-2 to TRBJ1-1; D unresolved. CDR3 size: 14 residues. V was clipped by 1 base and J by 1 base, with 7 bases between them. Germline assignment: CDR1 SGHTA and CDR2 FQGNSA.

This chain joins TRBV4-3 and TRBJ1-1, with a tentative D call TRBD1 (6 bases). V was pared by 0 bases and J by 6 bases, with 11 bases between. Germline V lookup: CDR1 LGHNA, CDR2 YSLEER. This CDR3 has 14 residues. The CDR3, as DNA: TGCGCCAGCAGCCAAGATGGGGGGGCACCTGAAGCTTTCTTT. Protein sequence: CASSQDGGAPEAFF.

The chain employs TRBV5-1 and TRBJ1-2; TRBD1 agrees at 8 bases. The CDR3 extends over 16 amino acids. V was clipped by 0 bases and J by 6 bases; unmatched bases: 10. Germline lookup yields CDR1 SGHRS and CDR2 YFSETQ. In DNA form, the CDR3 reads TGCGCCAGCAGCTTGGCCCCGGACAGGGATGAGGATGGCTACACCTTC. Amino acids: CASSLAPDRDEDGYTF.

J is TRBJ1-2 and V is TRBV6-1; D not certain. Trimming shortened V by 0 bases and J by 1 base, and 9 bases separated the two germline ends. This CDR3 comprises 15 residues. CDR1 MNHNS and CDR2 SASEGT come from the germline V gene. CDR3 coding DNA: TGTGCCAGCAGTGAAGCGTCAAACGGTAACTATGGCTACACCTTC. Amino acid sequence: CASSEASNGNYGYTF.

CDR3 coding DNA: TGTGCCAGCAGCTTAGATTTGGACTATGAGCAGTTCTTC. Protein sequence: CASSLDLDYEQFF. The V gene is TRBV11-2, the J gene TRBJ2-1, with a possible D match to TRBD2 (5 bases). Looked up from germline, CDR1 is SGHAT and CDR2 is FQNNGV. Trimming shortened V by 0 bases and J by 8 bases, and 8 bases separated the two germline ends. The CDR3 length is 13 residues.

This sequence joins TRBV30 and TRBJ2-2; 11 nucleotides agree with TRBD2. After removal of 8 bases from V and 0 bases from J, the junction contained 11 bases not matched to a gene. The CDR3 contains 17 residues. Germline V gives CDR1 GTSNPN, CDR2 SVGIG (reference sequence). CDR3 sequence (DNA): TGTGCCGGGGCTCTCCTAGCGGGGGGAGCGAACACCGGGGAGCTGTTTTTT. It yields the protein CAGALLAGGANTGELFF.